This is a list of T cell receptor beta chains from one sample in a study of blood T cell repertoires in COVID-19. Assay used: immunoSEQ multiplex PCR; TCRdb lists only in-frame clones, some missing. The sample shows approximately 300,000 clones, 75% to 90% of them seen only once. Sequencing was performed on peripheral blood. The receptors were sampled from a middle-aged woman with acute or convalescent COVID-19. The conserved cysteine and the conserved F or W are not part of the CDR3 here. The order of the fields is D gene, V gene, J gene, CDR3 protein. The D gene is left open where the match is weak.

-,TRBV2,TRBJ1-6,ASSGGAAGGSPLH
-,TRBV24-1,TRBJ1-5,ATSDSQGGGWSNQPQH
-,TRBV28,TRBJ1-1,ASSLDSGNTEAF
-,TRBV2,TRBJ1-1,ASSGQMNTEAF
-,TRBV12-3/TRBV12-4,TRBJ1-2,ASSLAHREGYT
TRBD1,TRBV2,TRBJ2-5,ASTGTVQETQY
TRBD2,TRBV6-4,TRBJ2-3,ASSSGGSTDTQY
TRBD1,TRBV29-1,TRBJ1-2,SVTPGQGDYGYT
-,TRBV28,TRBJ1-5,ASSLSIGAQPQH
TRBD1,TRBV11-2,TRBJ1-6,ASSRGTGFYNSPLH
TRBD1,TRBV2,TRBJ2-5,ASSGGQAGKTQY
-,TRBV4-1,TRBJ1-2,ASSQVMRRRGFYGYT
TRBD2,TRBV7-8,TRBJ2-1,ASSATSPEQF
-,TRBV9,TRBJ1-4,ASSVSGWTNEKLF
TRBD1,TRBV19,TRBJ1-5,ASSRTGDWDQPQH
-,TRBV6-1,TRBJ1-2,ASSEAPLGGGYT
TRBD1,TRBV5-4,TRBJ1-2,ASMMTGAISYGYT
TRBD1,TRBV18,TRBJ1-1,ASSPRKGQGATEAF
-,TRBV25-1,TRBJ1-5,ASSDGHLQPQH
-,TRBV19,TRBJ1-2,ASSPGKAYGYT
TRBD1,TRBV7-9,TRBJ1-3,ASSPRDRAGNTIY
TRBD1,TRBV5-6,TRBJ1-2,ASSPQGQNYGYT
-,TRBV18,TRBJ1-2,ASSPPEGGEYGYT
TRBD1,TRBV10-3,TRBJ1-5,AIRDAEGARDQPQH
-,TRBV2,TRBJ1-5,ASSESLQGHQPQH
-,TRBV19,TRBJ1-2,ASSSLSGVLNYGYT
-,TRBV10-3,TRBJ1-2,AIEGDYYGYT
-,TRBV6-6,TRBJ1-3,ASTSAQQGSGNTIY
TRBD1,TRBV2,TRBJ2-6,ASSGGQGARSGANVLT
-,TRBV15,TRBJ1-1,ATSREPGGKAF
-,TRBV10-3,TRBJ2-1,AISVKGPEGQF
TRBD1,TRBV11-2,TRBJ1-6,ASSLVGGDQNSPLH
TRBD2,TRBV4-2,TRBJ2-3,ASSQETKTSGGTDTQY
TRBD1,TRBV27,TRBJ1-4,ASRSGQGSFEKLF
-,TRBV19,TRBJ1-1,ASSQKGQGYTEAF
TRBD1,TRBV10-3,TRBJ1-2,AISSGTGANGYT
-,TRBV29-1,TRBJ2-5,SVRGDSRDQETQY
TRBD2,TRBV10-2,TRBJ2-3,ASSEVAGGADTQY
-,TRBV6-5,TRBJ2-4,ASRSRPLAKNIQY
-,TRBV6-5,TRBJ2-5,ASSYALRETQY
TRBD2,TRBV7-7,TRBJ2-5,ASSYGTSGGLRETQY
-,TRBV14,TRBJ1-2,ASSPGVGYT
-,TRBV5-1,TRBJ1-2,ASSLRGLGDPNYGYT
-,TRBV19,TRBJ1-2,ASSIGGDGYT
TRBD1,TRBV9,TRBJ1-2,ASSPKEGTGFDYT
-,TRBV7-9,TRBJ1-1,ASSLDRLGAKAF
TRBD1,TRBV11-3,TRBJ2-3,ASSPGDRPTDTQY
TRBD2,TRBV6-6,TRBJ2-3,ASSLRGGSGGHTDTQY
TRBD1,TRBV30,TRBJ1-2,AGNRGGGYT
-,TRBV11-2,TRBJ1-6,ASSLVPHTQNSPLH
TRBD2,TRBV3-1/TRBV3-2,TRBJ2-5,ASSQVGAGGPQETQY
-,TRBV28,TRBJ1-1,ASSPYGGHTEAF
TRBD1,TRBV30,TRBJ1-5,AWSQGAGNQPQH
-,TRBV6-1,TRBJ1-2,ASSELLAGGGYT
TRBD1,TRBV10-3,TRBJ1-4,AIRSGQGQEKLF
TRBD1,TRBV9,TRBJ1-2,ASSVGQGGYT
-,TRBV13,TRBJ1-2,ATPHQGGYT